The 28 T cell receptor beta chains listed next were all sequenced from one sample in a study of tumor-infiltrating lymphocytes in glioblastoma multiforme. TCR beta libraries were built from RNA through three nested multiplex PCR rounds using modified ARM-PCR. TCRdb used MiXCR to reprocess the multiplex PCR reads, holding one entry per CDR3 protein. The table lists about 10,000 distinct CDR3 sequences, 70% to 80% of them singletons. Sample: brain tumor tissue. These receptors were collected from a male donor with glioblastoma.

About this clonotype itself: Compared with germline, one end of the junction differs, possibly owing to a read error. This chain joins TRBV11-2 and TRBJ2-1; no definite D call. The CDR3 runs to 11 residues. CDR1 is SGHAT, CDR2 FQNNGV, per germline. Written as DNA, the CDR3 is TGTGCAAGCAGCATTTTCAATGAGGAGTTCTTC. Its translation is CASSIFNEEFF.

With respect to this clonotype: This is likely a read error, given that the CDR3 carries no conserved phenylalanine or tryptophan at its end. The CDR3 DNA reads as TGCAGCACTCATAAACTAGGGGACAATGAGCAGTTCTGC. It encodes CSTHKLGDNEQFC. The chain carries TRBV29-1 and TRBJ2-1, with D perhaps being TRBD1 or TRBD2 (5 bases each). This CDR3 spans 13 amino acids. The germline gives CDR1 SQVTM, CDR2 ANQGSEA. Between the trimmed V and J ends, which lost 8 bases and 5 bases, there was a span of 16 bases.

The genes are TRBV11-2 and TRBJ2-2; 7 bases are shared with TRBD1. Looked up from germline, CDR1 is SGHAT and CDR2 is FQNNGV. The CDR3 loop spans 15 amino acids. Trimming cost V 7 bases and J 3 bases; bases outside gene matches: 8. The CDR3 sequence is CASNRRGLYTGELFF. Here the CDR3 DNA reads TGTGCCAGCAACAGAAGGGGGCTTTACACCGGGGAGCTGTTTTTT.

This clonotype showed up just a few times. The chain joins TRBV11-3 to TRBJ2-1; 13 positions match TRBD2. The V gene end was trimmed by 6 bases and the J gene end by 8 bases; junction bases not matched to a gene: 7. The CDR3 is 15 amino acids. Germline loops: CDR1 SGHNT, CDR2 YENEEA. CDR3 in DNA: TGTGCCAGCAGTTTGGGACTAGCGGGAACGGATGAGCAGTTCTTC. Its protein product is CASSLGLAGTDEQFF.

The chain has TRBV12-3 or TRBV12-4 and TRBJ1-2, with D maybe TRBD1 (6 bases). There are 13 residues in the CDR3. Trimming pared 6 bases from V and 7 bases from J, leaving 15 bases between. The CDR3 sequence: CASRFGGPSGYTF. CDR3 coding DNA: TGTGCCAGCAGATTTGGGGGGCCTAGTGGCTACACCTTC.

The chain has TRBV4-2 and TRBJ2-3; 8 bases agree with TRBD2. J was trimmed by 4 bases and V by 1 base; bases with no gene match: 1. The CDR3 runs 14 residues. Germline lookup yields CDR1 LGHNA and CDR2 YNFKEQ. The CDR3 DNA is TGTGCCAGCAGCCAAGGACTAGCGTCAGATACGCAGTATTTT. Translating it yields CASSQGLASDTQYF.

V usage is TRBV29-1 and J usage is TRBJ2-3; TRBD1 matches at 10 bases. Germline V gives CDR1 SQVTM, CDR2 ANQGSEA. The CDR3 length is 13 residues. Trimming removed 6 bases from V and 4 bases from J; junction bases left unmatched: 4. CDR3 amino acids: CSVRQGASDTQYF. CDR3 bases: TGCAGCGTCCGACAGGGGGCTTCAGATACGCAGTATTTT.

The genes are TRBV6-7 and TRBJ1-5; 9 bases line up with TRBD1. TRBV6-7 is labeled an ORF, and its function is uncertain. V lost 4 bases, J lost 7 bases, and 11 bases stayed unmatched. This CDR3 comprises 16 residues. Here the CDR3 DNA reads TGTGCCAGCAGTTTAGACCGGGACAGGGTTCGGCAGCCCCAGCATTTT. Translated: CASSLDRDRVRQPQHF.

The chain joins TRBV6-2 or TRBV6-3 to TRBJ2-1; D is possibly TRBD2 (7 bases). The CDR3 spans 13 residues. The germline V gene encodes CDR1 MNHEY and CDR2 SVGEGT. Trimming cost V 11 bases and J 4 bases, with 15 bases left between them. The CDR3 reads CAVQGGGYNEQFF. CDR3 DNA: TGTGCCGTACAGGGAGGGGGATACAATGAGCAGTTCTTC.

This chain uses TRBV29-1 with TRBJ1-5; D is perhaps TRBD1 (6 bases). The CDR3 is 13 residues long. Per the germline V gene, CDR1 is SQVTM and CDR2 is ANQGSEA. Trimming took 1 base from V and 6 from J, leaving 10 bases between them. CDR3 sequence reads: CSVEAGEGQPQHF. The DNA for the CDR3 is TGCAGCGTTGAAGCAGGGGAAGGTCAGCCCCAGCATTTT.

With regard to this clonotype: A read error may account for a junction end that differs from germline. The gene calls are TRBV6-1 and TRBJ2-7, with D possibly being TRBD1 or TRBD2 (6 bases each). The CDR3 is made up of 15 amino acids. CDR1 and CDR2 from the germline V gene are MNHNS and SASEGT. The CDR3 DNA reads TGTGCCAGCTTCCTGGTTGGGGGGCACTCCTACGGGCAGTACTTC. Its protein product is CASFLVGGHSYGQYF.

The gene calls are TRBV2 and TRBJ2-1; 8 positions agree with TRBD1. The CDR3 covers 16 residues. Germline V gene sequence: CDR1 SNHLY, CDR2 FYNNEI. Trimming took 7 bases from V and 3 from J; bases not matched to a gene: 11. In nucleotides, the CDR3 is TGTGCCAGCAACCTTCAGGGGGCAGTGAGCTACAATGAGCAGTTCTTC. It codes for CASNLQGAVSYNEQFF.

The chain carries TRBV11-2 and TRBJ1-2, with unresolved D. Germline CDR1 SGHAT, CDR2 FQNNGV. V was cut by 3 bases and J by 6 bases, with 11 bases left in between. The CDR3 totals 13 residues. This CDR3 reads CASSFGSGNGYTF. The DNA of the CDR3 is TGTGCCAGCAGCTTCGGATCGGGCAATGGCTACACCTTC.

For this clonotype: A read error may be the cause here, since a much bigger clone is one base away. This chain uses TRBV6-1 with TRBJ2-7; 12 bases agree with TRBD2. Germline V gives CDR1 MNHNS, CDR2 SASEGT. The CDR3 consists of 15 residues. The CDR3 DNA reads TGTGCCAGCAGTGCTGAGACTAGCGGGAGTTACGAGCAGCACTTC. Translation: CASSAETSGSYEQHF.

V and J are TRBV5-1 and TRBJ1-1; 9 bases line up with TRBD1. The V gene's germline CDR1 is SGHRS and CDR2 YFSETQ. The CDR3 has 19 residues. J gave up 0 bases and V 4 bases, and 16 bases lay outside the gene matches. The CDR3 protein is CASSQLPTGGPSMNTEAFF. For the CDR3, the DNA is TGCGCCAGCAGCCAACTCCCTACAGGGGGCCCCTCCATGAACACTGAAGCTTTCTTT.

Note on this clonotype: One junction end disagrees with the germline gene, perhaps due to a read error. The rearrangement links TRBV11-2 to TRBJ2-2; TRBD2 matches 7 bases. CDR1 and CDR2 from the germline V gene are SGHAT and FQNNGV. The CDR3 spans 20 residues. CDR3 sequence reads: CASTPSFGHGLAVNIGELFF. The CDR3, as DNA: TGTGCTAGCACCCCCTCATTCGGCCACGGGCTAGCGGTAAACATCGGGGAGCTGTTTTTT.

On this clonotype: Germline and junction disagree at one end, which may indicate a read error. This rearrangement joins TRBV5-1 to TRBJ2-7; D not certain. Germline values: CDR1 SGHRS, CDR2 YFSETQ. The CDR3 spans 13 residues. CDR3 sequence reads: CANSLHETHEQYF. As DNA, the CDR3 is TGCGCCAACAGCTTGCACGAGACCCACGAGCAGTACTTC. The full variable domain, with the rest looked up from reference TRBV5-1 and TRBJ2-7, is KAGVTQTPRYLIKTRGQQVTLSCSPISGHRSVSWYQQTPGQGLQFLFEYFSETQRNKGNFPGRFSGRQFSNSRSEMNVSTLELGDSALYLCANSLHETHEQYFGPGTRLTVT.

The chain employs TRBV4-3 and TRBJ1-1; D remains ambiguous. CDR1 is LGHNA, CDR2 YSLEER, per germline. The CDR3 spans 14 residues. V gave up 2 bases and J gave up 4 bases, with 11 bases separating them. CDR3 loop: CASSQLLPGTEAFF. The CDR3 nucleotides are TGCGCCAGCAGCCAATTGTTGCCGGGCACTGAAGCTTTCTTT.

DNA of the CDR3: TGCAGCGTGGACGGGACTAGAGGAGCAGATACGCAGTATTTT. This gives the protein CSVDGTRGADTQYF. The chain recombines TRBV29-1 with TRBJ2-3; TRBD2 matches at 8 bases. From germline, CDR1 is SQVTM and CDR2 ANQGSEA. The CDR3 spans 14 residues. V was pared by 6 bases and J by 4 bases, with 9 bases of the junction left unmatched.

The CDR3 DNA is TGTGCCAGCAGTCGGACAGGGAACGGGGAGCTGTTTTTT. Protein: CASSRTGNGELFF. The chain uses TRBV12-3 or TRBV12-4 and TRBJ2-2; TRBD1 matches 8 bases. V lost 5 bases, J lost 7 bases, and 3 bases stayed unmatched. The CDR3 is 13 residues long.

The rearrangement joins TRBV4-2 to TRBJ2-1, with D tentatively TRBD1 or TRBD2 (5 bases each). In germline, CDR1 is LGHNA, CDR2 YNFKEQ. With 1 base removed from V and 5 bases from J, the gap between germline ends came to 12 bases. The CDR3 has 15 amino acids. As DNA, the CDR3 is TGTGCCAGCAGCCAAGTATGGGGGTCAAACAATGAGCAGTTCTTC. Amino acids: CASSQVWGSNNEQFF.

The chain joins TRBV11-2 to TRBJ2-2, with TRBD2 as a possible D gene (6 bases). This CDR3 contains 20 residues. The germline V gene has CDR1 SGHAT and CDR2 FQNNGV. V was cut by 7 bases and J by 8 bases, with 35 bases left in between. CDR3 in amino acids: CASTPSFGQGLAIRTGELFF. The CDR3 DNA follows: TGTGCCAGCACCCCCTCATTCGGCCAAGGGCTAGCGATAAGGACAGGGGAGCTGTTTTTT. The variable domain in full, completed from reference TRBV11-2 and TRBJ2-2, reads EAGVAQSPRYKIIEKRQSVAFWCNPISGHATLYWYQQILGQGPKLLIQFQNNGVVDDSQLPKDRFSAERLKGVDSTLKIQPAKLEDSAVYLCASTPSFGQGLAIRTGELFFGEGSRLTVL.

The chain couples TRBV11-2 to TRBJ2-3, with D possibly TRBD2 on 6 matching bases. V gave up 6 bases and J gave up 5 bases, with 15 bases separating them. Germline CDR1 reads SGHAT; CDR2 reads FQNNGV. CDR3 length: 14 residues. The CDR3 sequence: CASSTLASEDTQYF. In DNA, the CDR3 is TGTGCCAGCAGTACTCTAGCGAGTGAAGATACGCAGTATTTT.

This clonotype was counted once. The J gene is TRBJ2-1, the V gene TRBV6-1; TRBD2 agrees at 11 bases. V dropped 4 bases and J dropped 8; count of bases not matched to a gene: 10. Germline V gene data show CDR1 as MNHNS and CDR2 as SASEGT. This CDR3 comprises 16 residues. CDR3 DNA sequence: TGTGCCAGCAGTGTATCCCAACTAGCGGGAGCTTATGAGCAGTTCTTC. This codes for CASSVSQLAGAYEQFF.

The CDR3 DNA reads TGTGCCAGCAGTTTACAAACTAATGAAAAACTGTTTTTT. Translation gives CASSLQTNEKLFF. The V gene is TRBV12-3 or TRBV12-4, the J gene TRBJ1-4; no firm D call. Trimming cost V 2 bases and J 1 base, with 2 bases left between them. This CDR3 has 13 amino acids.

Details on this clonotype: A junction boundary mismatches the germline segment, possibly from a read error. This chain uses TRBV7-3 with TRBJ1-6; TRBD1 might be the D (6 bases). The CDR3 is 15 amino acids. Germline CDR1 and CDR2: SGHTA and FQGTGA. CDR3 DNA sequence: TGTGCCAACAGCCCCCGGGGCAGGGGAAATTCACCCCTCCACTTT. It encodes CANSPRGRGNSPLHF.

The rearrangement joins TRBV7-9 to TRBJ2-7; D gene ambiguous. The CDR3 consists of 10 residues. Germline-derived CDR1 and CDR2 are SEHNR and FQNEAQ (reference sequence). Here the CDR3 DNA reads TGTGCCATCAGCTCGAGTGCCGTCGACGTC. Protein product: CAISSSAVDV.

The chain couples TRBV20-1 to TRBJ2-3, with 8 nucleotides matching TRBD1. From germline, CDR1 is DFQATT and CDR2 SNEGSKA (reference sequence). This CDR3 has 15 residues. CDR3 residues: CNTLRTGTALNTQYF. The CDR3 DNA is TGCAATACCCTACGGACAGGGACGGCCCTTAATACGCAGTATTTT.